Below are 9 T cell receptor beta chains sequenced from a single sample in a study of identical twins. MiXCR, run by TCRdb on the 5' RACE reads, gives a single entry per CDR3 protein. Here the sample spans approximately 1.8 million distinct CDR3 sequences, roughly a third being singletons. Sample: cord blood. The receptors were sampled from a newborn girl in good health.

V and J are TRBV5-1 and TRBJ2-7; 10 bases are a match to TRBD1. This CDR3 is built from 15 residues. Trimming cost V 0 bases and J 3 bases; bases outside gene matches: 3. CDR1 and CDR2 from the germline V gene are SGHRS and YFSETQ. The CDR3 nucleotides read TGCGCCAGCAGCTTGGGACAGGGGGCCAACTACGAGCAGTACTTC. It codes for CASSLGQGANYEQYF.

This CDR3 is CAIRTSGKYNEQYF. The CDR3 nucleotides are TGTGCCATCAGGACTAGCGGGAAGTACAATGAGCAGTACTTC. The chain recombines TRBV10-3 with TRBJ2-1, with 11 bases identical to TRBD2. The last part of the DNA fits TRBJ2-7 better; the J call may be wrong. The CDR3 contains 14 residues. Germline CDR1 reads ENHRY; CDR2 reads SYGVKD.

The chain couples TRBV20-1 to TRBJ2-1; D is tentatively TRBD1 or TRBD2 (5 bases each). Germline V gene lookup returns CDR1 DFQATT and CDR2 SNEGSKA (reference sequence). The CDR3 has 14 residues. V gave up 6 bases and J gave up 5 bases, with 17 bases separating them. CDR3 nucleotides: TGCAGTGCAACAAGCCGGGACCCCAACAATGAGCAGTTCTTC. Translating it yields CSATSRDPNNEQFF.

V and J are TRBV18 and TRBJ2-5; 7 bases line up with TRBD1. The CDR3 has 14 amino acids. Germline V gene lookup returns CDR1 KGHSH and CDR2 LQKENI. V lost 4 bases, J lost 4 bases, and 6 bases stayed unmatched. The CDR3 sequence is CASSLTGLGETQYF. The CDR3 nucleotides read TGTGCCAGCTCACTGACAGGGTTGGGAGAGACCCAGTACTTC.

V and J are TRBV20-1 and TRBJ2-5, with 9 nucleotides matching TRBD2. The trim removed 6 bases at V and 11 bases at J, leaving 22 bases unmatched. The CDR3 runs 16 residues. Germline assignment: CDR1 DFQATT and CDR2 SNEGSKA (reference sequence). The CDR3 sequence: CSARLAVPGWYNEQYF. The CDR3 region has the DNA TGCAGTGCGAGACTAGCGGTCCCTGGGTGGTACAATGAGCAGTACTTC.

The CDR3 DNA reads as TGTGCCAGCAGCGATGGGACTAGCGGGGGCCCCGGGTACAATGAGCAGTTCTTC. Its protein is CASSDGTSGGPGYNEQFF. This sequence joins TRBV9 and TRBJ2-1, with 14 bases that match TRBD2. The CDR3 sequence is 18 residues long. Germline V gives CDR1 SGDLS, CDR2 YYNGEE. With V trimmed by 3 bases and J by 4 bases, 9 bases remained unmatched.

The chain carries TRBV27 and TRBJ2-1, with TRBD1 as a possible D gene (6 bases). The V and J ends lost 2 bases and 3 bases respectively, with 17 bases between them. CDR3 length: 17 residues. Germline CDR1 reads MNHEY; CDR2 reads SMNVEV (reference sequence). The CDR3 sequence is CASSLAPRQVVYNEQFF. The CDR3 DNA reads as TGTGCCAGCAGTTTAGCCCCCCGACAGGTGGTCTACAATGAGCAGTTCTTC.

This clonotype was seen just once. A read error may explain this, as a much larger clone is one base away. The rearrangement joins TRBV12-3 or TRBV12-4 to TRBJ2-4; the match to TRBD1 covers 7 bases. The junction had 13 bases not matched to a gene; V was cut back by 8 bases and J by 15 bases. CDR3 length: 12 amino acids. The CDR3 coding sequence is TGTGCCAGCCGACAGGGCCTCTACGAGCGGTACTTC. It specifies CASRQGLYERYF.

This clonotype has more than one count but fewer than ten. This chain uses TRBV20-1 with TRBJ2-7; D possibly uses TRBD1 or TRBD2 (6 bases each). Germline loops: CDR1 DFQATT, CDR2 SNEGSKA (reference sequence). Trimming took off 6 bases at V and 2 bases at J, with 20 bases between the two ends. The CDR3 consists of 15 residues. The CDR3 DNA reads TGCAGTGCCCCCGCTCGAGGGGGGATTACCTACGAGCAGTACTTC. This codes for CSAPARGGITYEQYF.